A single sample is the source of the 31 T cell receptor beta chains below, sequenced in a study of OX40 agonist ivuxolimab in advanced cancers. Sequencing was performed with immunoSEQ multiplex PCR; in TCRdb, only in-frame clones are kept and a portion is missing. The data hold fewer than 80,000 clones, with almost 85% observed a single time. This material consisted of CD4+ or CD8+ T cells sorted from blood, taken in a trial of the OX40 agonist ivuxolimab. The source is an adult with an advanced solid tumor such as melanoma, head and neck, liver or kidney cancer.

The V gene is TRBV9, the J gene TRBJ1-6; no definite D call. The length of the CDR3 is 16 residues. CDR1 and CDR2 (germline): SGDLS, YYNGEE. V was pared by 0 bases and J by 2 bases, with 9 bases between. CDR3 nucleotides: TGTGCCAGCAGCGTAGACCAGGACGCCTATAATTCACCCCTCCACTTT. This encodes CASSVDQDAYNSPLHF.

The rearrangement uses TRBV7-5 and TRBJ1-1. TRBV7-5 is a pseudogene. The CDR3 contains 14 residues. The CDR3 spells CASRAGTGNTEAFF. The CDR3 DNA reads TGTGCCAGCAGAGCGGGGACGGGGAACACTGAAGCTTTCTTT.

The chain uses TRBV6-5 and TRBJ2-5; TRBD2 matches 9 bases. Germline V CDR1 and CDR2: MNHEY, SVGAGI. With 6 bases clipped from V and 6 bases from J, the junction kept 11 bases outside the gene matches. The CDR3 is 15 amino acids. The DNA for the CDR3 is TGTGCCAGCAGCCCCGGGGCTAGCGGGGCAAAGACCCAGTACTTC. Encoded protein: CASSPGASGAKTQYF.

V and J are TRBV7-3 and TRBJ2-7, with D maybe TRBD1 (6 bases). The CDR3 loop spans 15 amino acids. Trimming removed 2 bases from V and 2 bases from J, with 13 bases in between. Germline lookup yields CDR1 SGHTA and CDR2 FQGTGA. CDR3 loop: CASSLGRGSTYEQYF. CDR3 DNA: TGTGCCAGCAGCTTAGGCAGGGGATCCACCTACGAGCAGTACTTC.

J is TRBJ2-5 and V is TRBV7-9; the match to TRBD1 covers 8 bases. The length of the CDR3 is 14 residues. After removal of 7 bases from V and 1 base from J, the junction contained 5 bases not matched to a gene. From germline, CDR1 is SEHNR and CDR2 FQNEAQ (reference sequence). CDR3 sequence (DNA): TGTGCCAGCACACGGACAGGGAGCCAAGAGACCCAGTACTTC. It yields the protein CASTRTGSQETQYF.

The V call is TRBV30, the J call TRBJ1-4; D gene unclear. There are 13 residues in the CDR3. V dropped 4 bases and J dropped 6 bases, with 12 bases sitting between them. Germline lookup yields CDR1 GTSNPN and CDR2 SVGIG (reference sequence). The CDR3 DNA reads TGTGCCTGGATAGGACCTGCGGATGAAAAACTGTTTTTT. Translation gives CAWIGPADEKLFF.

V usage is TRBV6-6 and J usage is TRBJ2-7, with D perhaps matching TRBD2 (6 bases). Germline V CDR1 and CDR2: MNHNY, SVGAGI (reference sequence). Trimming left V 0 bases short and J 2 bases short, with 14 bases between. CDR3 length: 16 residues. The CDR3 reads CASSYSFAGLTYEQYF. The CDR3 DNA follows: TGTGCCAGCAGTTACTCGTTTGCGGGGTTGACCTACGAGCAGTACTTC.

As DNA, the CDR3 is TGTGCCAGCAGCGCCGGCACAGGGGGCTGGAGTGGCTACACCTTC. Translated: CASSAGTGGWSGYTF. The chain recombines TRBV2 with TRBJ1-2, with 9 bases fitting TRBD1. The V segment lost 6 bases and the J segment 7 bases; nucleotides outside the gene matches: 12. The CDR3 is made up of 15 amino acids. Per germline, CDR1 SNHLY and CDR2 FYNNEI.

V gene TRBV2 combines with J gene TRBJ1-2, with D uncertain. V dropped 8 bases and J dropped 5 bases, with 15 bases sitting between them. Germline lookup yields CDR1 SNHLY and CDR2 FYNNEI. This CDR3 is built from 13 residues. The CDR3 nucleotides are TGTGCCAGCCAAGTAAGAGGGCTTTATGGCTACACCTTC. Translated, it gives CASQVRGLYGYTF. Based on the CDR3 plus reference TRBV2 and TRBJ1-2, the full variable domain is EPEVTQTPSHQVTQMGQEVILRCVPISNHLYFYWYRQILGQKVEFLVSFYNNEISEKSEIFDDQFSVERPDGSNFTLKIRSTKLEDSAMYFCASQVRGLYGYTFGSGTRLTVV.

The chain couples TRBV7-6 to TRBJ2-7; 8 nucleotides line up with TRBD1. Germline V gene lookup returns CDR1 SGHVS and CDR2 FNYEAQ. V was clipped by 4 bases and J by 7 bases; unmatched bases: 9. The length of the CDR3 is 14 residues. In nucleotides, the CDR3 is TGTGCCAGCAGCTCCGATGACAGGGGTAAGGAGCAGTACTTC. Protein product: CASSSDDRGKEQYF.

V is TRBV7-9 and J is TRBJ1-1; D gene ambiguous. Germline V gives CDR1 SEHNR, CDR2 FQNEAQ (reference sequence). The CDR3 has 16 residues. Trimming took off 5 bases at V and 4 bases at J, with 20 bases between the two ends. CDR3 coding DNA: TGTGCCAGCAGCCCCCCCGGAGGGAGTCGGAGCACTGAAGCTTTCTTT. The encoded protein is CASSPPGGSRSTEAFF.

The J gene is TRBJ1-1, the V gene TRBV7-3, with D unresolved. Germline CDR1 is SGHTA and CDR2 is FQGTGA. This CDR3 region has 13 residues. The V end lost 5 bases, the J end lost 5 bases, and 12 bases lay between the germline ends. The CDR3 protein is CASSPHPRTEAFF. DNA for the CDR3: TGTGCCAGCAGCCCCCATCCCCGAACTGAAGCTTTCTTT.

The chain combines TRBV9 with TRBJ2-3; 7 bases are shared with TRBD2. With 0 bases clipped from V and 9 bases from J, the junction kept 1 base outside the gene matches. Germline-derived CDR1 and CDR2 are SGDLS and YYNGEE. This CDR3 has 12 residues. In nucleotides, the CDR3 is TGTGCCAGCAGCGTAGCCGGGGGGACGCAGTATTTT. This encodes CASSVAGGTQYF.

V and J are TRBV4-1 and TRBJ1-4; TRBD1 might be the D (5 bases). Germline values: CDR1 MGHRA, CDR2 YSYEKL. The CDR3 contains 17 residues. The V and J ends lost 1 base and 7 bases respectively, with 19 bases between them. The CDR3 is CASSQVQYSDSGEKLFF. The CDR3 DNA reads as TGCGCCAGCAGCCAAGTTCAATATTCCGACAGCGGTGAAAAACTGTTTTTT.

This chain connects TRBV2 to TRBJ2-5, with a possible D match to TRBD1 (6 bases). Germline-derived CDR1 and CDR2 are SNHLY and FYNNEI. This CDR3 is 13 amino acids long. V was cut by 3 bases and J by 2 bases, with 7 bases left in between. CDR3 nucleotides: TGTGCCAGCAGTGAGCAGGGGCAAGAGACCCAGTACTTC. It specifies CASSEQGQETQYF.

The rearrangement joins TRBV6-5 to TRBJ2-7; 11 bases match TRBD1. The junction had 1 base not matched to a gene; V was cut back by 0 bases and J by 0 bases. Germline CDR1 and CDR2: MNHEY and SVGAGI. This CDR3 is 16 amino acids long. The chain's CDR3 is CASSYSGQGVSYEQYF. In DNA, the CDR3 is TGTGCCAGCAGTTACTCGGGACAGGGGGTCTCCTACGAGCAGTACTTC.

The V gene is TRBV12-5, the J gene TRBJ2-5, with a tentative D call TRBD1 (6 bases). Per germline, CDR1 LGHNT and CDR2 FRNRAP. This CDR3 has 14 residues. V was shortened by 7 bases and J by 3 bases, with 15 bases between the two germline ends. DNA of the CDR3: TGTGCTAGTGCCCAACGGAACAGGGAAGAGACCCAGTACTTC. It translates to CASAQRNREETQYF. Based on the CDR3 plus reference TRBV12-5 and TRBJ2-5, the full variable domain is DARVTQTPRHKVTEMGQEVTMRCQPILGHNTVFWYRQTMMQGLELLAYFRNRAPLDDSGMPKDRFSAEMPDATLATLKIQPSEPRDSAVYFCASAQRNREETQYFGPGTRLLVL.

This clone has just a few counts. The chain uses TRBV5-1 and TRBJ2-5; 8 bases are a match to TRBD1. Near its end, the DNA agrees better with TRBJ2-7, so the J call may be wrong. Germline CDR1 SGHRS, CDR2 YFSETQ. CDR3 length equals 14 residues. DNA of the CDR3: TGCGCCAGCAGCTGGACAGGGCCCTCCTACGAGCAGTACTTC. Protein sequence: CASSWTGPSYEQYF.

The chain couples TRBV7-2 to TRBJ2-1, with 11 bases fitting TRBD2. After removal of 0 bases from V and 9 bases from J, the junction contained 13 bases not matched to a gene. The CDR3 contains 18 residues. CDR1 is SGHTA, CDR2 FQGNSA, per germline. CDR3 loop: CASSLALASGRRVSEQFF. The CDR3 bases are TGTGCCAGCAGCTTAGCGTTGGCTAGCGGGAGGCGGGTCAGTGAGCAGTTCTTC.

This clone was seen a few times. This rearrangement joins TRBV10-3 to TRBJ1-5, with D maybe TRBD1 (5 bases). The V gene's germline CDR1 is ENHRY and CDR2 SYGVKD. V gave up 10 bases and J gave up 4 bases, with 14 bases separating them. The CDR3 extends over 13 amino acids. The CDR3 nucleotides read TGTGCCAGTTGGGGGGAGAGTAATCAGCCCCAGCATTTT. Its protein product is CASWGESNQPQHF.

The chain couples TRBV10-3 to TRBJ1-5; D unresolved. V was cut by 3 bases and J by 7 bases, with 13 bases left in between. The CDR3 sequence is 14 residues long. CDR1 and CDR2 (germline): ENHRY, SYGVKD. The CDR3 is CAISEGRSGQPQHF. For the CDR3, the DNA is TGTGCCATCAGTGAAGGAAGGTCGGGACAGCCCCAGCATTTT.

This CDR3 is CASSVTGWNEQFF. The CDR3 DNA follows: TGTGCCAGTAGTGTCACAGGGTGGAATGAGCAGTTCTTC. V usage is TRBV19 and J usage is TRBJ2-1, with D possibly TRBD1 on 6 matching bases. The CDR3 consists of 13 residues. V shed 5 bases and J shed 7 bases, with 12 bases lying between them. The germline V gene encodes CDR1 LNHDA and CDR2 SQIVND (reference sequence).

There are a few counts of this clone. The rearrangement uses TRBV27 and TRBJ1-1; D is unclear. The CDR3 is made up of 14 amino acids. V lost 2 bases, J lost 3 bases, and 10 bases lay in between. Germline V gene sequence: CDR1 MNHEY, CDR2 SMNVEV (reference sequence). In DNA form, the CDR3 reads TGTGCCAGCAGTTTAGTCCCCACATACACTGAAGCTTTCTTT. Protein sequence: CASSLVPTYTEAFF.

The chain employs TRBV5-1 and TRBJ1-2, with 7 bases fitting TRBD1. This CDR3 has 15 amino acids. Trimming took 3 bases from V and 0 from J; bases not matched to a gene: 5. Germline lookup yields CDR1 SGHRS and CDR2 YFSETQ. CDR3 coding DNA: TGCGCCAGCAGCTCAAACAGGGGTACTAACTATGGCTACACCTTC. Translating gives CASSSNRGTNYGYTF.

Notes on this clone: This sample also contains other DNA sequences that code for the same CDR3. The V call is TRBV7-9, the J call TRBJ2-6; D gene unclear. The CDR3 is 15 residues long. Deletions cut 1 base from V and 0 bases from J, with 4 bases between. The V gene's germline CDR1 is SEHNR and CDR2 FQNEAQ (reference sequence). The CDR3 DNA sequence: TGTGCCAGCAGCTTAGGAACCTCTGGGGCCAACGTCCTGACTTTC. Protein sequence: CASSLGTSGANVLTF.

The V and J genes are TRBV11-2 and TRBJ2-2; D is undetermined. V lost 5 bases to trimming and J lost 9 bases, with 7 bases between them. The germline V gene encodes CDR1 SGHAT and CDR2 FQNNGV. This CDR3 contains 11 residues. CDR3 DNA: TGTGCCAGCAGCCTTGACAGGGAGCTGTTTTTT. It codes for CASSLDRELFF.

This clone has only a few counts. V and J are TRBV30 and TRBJ2-5; no clear D. Trimming cost V 5 bases and J 5 bases, with 9 bases left between them. The CDR3 has 11 amino acids. The germline V gene encodes CDR1 GTSNPN and CDR2 SVGIG (reference sequence). For the CDR3, the DNA is TGTGCCTGGGGGGTGACGGAGACCCAGTACTTC. Amino acids: CAWGVTETQYF.

CDR3 nucleotide sequence: TGCGCCAGCAGCCCGGACATATCGAGCCCCTATGGCTACACCTTC. Translated, it gives CASSPDISSPYGYTF. This chain connects TRBV5-1 to TRBJ1-2; a possible D gene is TRBD1 (5 bases). The germline CDR1 and CDR2 sequences are SGHRS and YFSETQ. V was pared by 4 bases and J by 4 bases, with 17 bases between. The CDR3 runs to 15 residues.

The chain uses TRBV2 and TRBJ2-2, with D perhaps matching TRBD1 (6 bases). CDR3 length: 16 residues. The germline CDR1 and CDR2 sequences are SNHLY and FYNNEI. Trimming removed 5 bases at V and 3 bases at J, with 16 bases between. CDR3 in amino acids: CASSPQGYVYTGELFF. CDR3 nucleotides: TGTGCCAGCAGTCCGCAGGGGTATGTGTACACCGGGGAGCTGTTTTTT.

The V and J genes are TRBV5-1 and TRBJ1-5; D is possibly TRBD1 (5 bases). V gave up 0 bases and J gave up 4 bases, with 8 bases separating them. The CDR3 consists of 14 residues. Germline CDR1 reads SGHRS; CDR2 reads YFSETQ. This CDR3 reads CASSLGGENQPQHF. For the CDR3, the DNA is TGCGCCAGCAGCTTGGGAGGGGAGAATCAGCCCCAGCATTTT.

The chain couples TRBV5-5 to TRBJ2-5, with a weak D call TRBD2 (5 bases). The germline V gene encodes CDR1 SGHKS and CDR2 YYEKEE (reference sequence). The CDR3 totals 13 residues. Trimming removed 4 bases at V and 5 bases at J, with 12 bases between. The CDR3 DNA follows: TGTGCCAGCAGCGGAACTAGTACCGAGACCCAGTACTTC. Translation: CASSGTSTETQYF.